This T cell receptor beta chain was found in a study of cytomegalovirus exposure and HLA in healthy donors. Measured with immunoSEQ multiplex PCR; TCRdb has only the in-frame clones, and not every one. The profile shows about 64,000 clones, roughly 95% of them singletons. Germline loops: CDR1 SQVTM, CDR2 ANQGSEA. Unmatched junction bases numbered 4, after V lost 7 bases and J lost 0 bases. This CDR3 has 14 amino acids. The sequence derives from a woman under 30 in good health and CMV-seropositive. The source material was PBMCs. V usage is TRBV29-1 and J usage is TRBJ2-1, with 9 positions matching TRBD2. The CDR3 is CSASGGSSYNEQFF. The CDR3 nucleotides are TGCAGCGCAAGCGGGGGGTCCTCCTACAATGAGCAGTTCTTC.